A single sample gave rise to the 21 T cell receptor beta chains below, sequenced in a study of shared clonotypes between healthy human individuals. Clones were read by immunoSEQ multiplex PCR, and TCRdb kept only the in-frame ones, dropping some. The table includes about 1.5 million clones, about 96% detected once. Sequencing used naive CD4+ T cells sorted from blood. The subset denotes: CD45RA+ positively selected. All receptors come from a man aged 25-45 years in good health.

This rearrangement joins TRBV28 to TRBJ1-4; TRBD1 matches at 8 bases. Germline CDR1 MDHEN, CDR2 SYDVKM. With 5 bases clipped from V and 5 bases from J, the junction kept 4 bases outside the gene matches. This CDR3 comprises 14 residues. The CDR3, as DNA: TGTGCCAGCAGTATCCGGGACAGGAATGAAAAACTGTTTTTT. Its protein product is CASSIRDRNEKLFF.

This clone was picked up one time. The chain carries TRBV28 and TRBJ2-3; TRBD1 matches 8 bases. The CDR3 is 14 residues long. The V and J ends lost 6 bases and 2 bases, in that order; junction bases with no gene match: 4. Germline V gives CDR1 MDHEN, CDR2 SYDVKM. CDR3 nucleotide sequence: TGTGCCAGCAGCTGGGACAGGTCCACAGATACGCAGTATTTT. Translated: CASSWDRSTDTQYF.

The V and J genes are TRBV28 and TRBJ1-5; D may be TRBD1 (5 bases). This CDR3 comprises 13 residues. Germline CDR1 reads MDHEN; CDR2 reads SYDVKM. The germline V and J ends were trimmed by 3 bases and 16 bases, with 19 bases remaining between them. The CDR3 DNA follows: TGTGCCAGCAGTTTGTCCATCCCGGGACTGCTCCATTTT. Residues: CASSLSIPGLLHF.

This clone has only one observation. The sample carries other DNA sequences with the same CDR3. The chain has TRBV29-1 and TRBJ2-5, with D possibly matching TRBD1 (5 bases). V shed 4 bases and J shed 1 base, with 7 bases lying between them. The germline CDR1 and CDR2 sequences are SQVTM and ANQGSEA. CDR3 length: 12 residues. The CDR3 DNA follows: TGCAGCGTTGGACAGTTCCAAGAGACCCAGTACTTC. Protein sequence: CSVGQFQETQYF.

The chain joins TRBV15 to TRBJ1-2; D gene unclear. The germline V gene has CDR1 LNHNV and CDR2 YYDKDF (reference sequence). The CDR3 contains 15 residues. The V and J ends lost 6 bases and 0 bases respectively, with 14 bases between them. The CDR3 sequence is CATRPSAQANYGYTF. CDR3 coding DNA: TGTGCCACCAGGCCCAGCGCCCAAGCTAACTATGGCTACACCTTC.

The DNA of the CDR3 is TGTGCCAGCAGCTTGGGACAGGTGGACGACGAGCAGTACTTC. This sequence encodes CASSLGQVDDEQYF. The V call is TRBV5-5, the J call TRBJ2-7; D possibly corresponds to TRBD1 (6 bases). Germline CDR1 SGHKS, CDR2 YYEKEE (reference sequence). Trimming removed 0 bases at V and 5 bases at J, with 12 bases between. The CDR3 has 14 amino acids.

The chain links TRBV7-8 to TRBJ2-1; maybe TRBD2 (6 bases). The germline V and J ends were trimmed by 2 bases and 13 bases, with 15 bases remaining between them. Germline lookup yields CDR1 SGHVS and CDR2 FQNEAQ. CDR3 length equals 13 residues. In nucleotides, the CDR3 is TGTGCCAGCAGCTTAAGGGACTCCTCAAAACAGTTCTTC. The encoded protein is CASSLRDSSKQFF.

The rearrangement joins TRBV25-1 to TRBJ2-3; a weak D match, TRBD2 (5 bases). V was trimmed by 4 bases and J by 7 bases, leaving 12 bases between them. Germline V gives CDR1 MGHDK, CDR2 SYGVNS. The length of the CDR3 is 13 residues. The CDR3 nucleotides read TGTGCCAGCAGTGTGTCCGGGGAATATACGCAGTATTTT. Translating it yields CASSVSGEYTQYF.

The chain has TRBV7-6 and TRBJ2-7; the D gene is possibly TRBD1 (5 bases). CDR3 length: 17 amino acids. The germline gives CDR1 SGHVS, CDR2 FNYEAQ. The germline V and J ends were trimmed by 1 base and 0 bases, with 16 bases remaining between them. CDR3 sequence: CASSLEGRHLSSYEQYF. The CDR3 DNA follows: TGTGCCAGCAGCTTAGAGGGGCGACACCTTAGCTCCTACGAGCAGTACTTC.

This chain uses TRBV5-1 with TRBJ2-3; 7 bases are a match to TRBD1. The V segment lost 5 bases and the J segment 11 bases; nucleotides outside the gene matches: 17. Germline V gene data show CDR1 as SGHRS and CDR2 as YFSETQ. The CDR3 covers 15 residues. CDR3 nucleotide sequence: TGCGCCAGCAGACAGGGGATGGGTAACGATGGTGGGCAGTATTTT. Protein: CASRQGMGNDGGQYF.

The CDR3 sequence is CSVAESVPPEQYF. The CDR3 region has the DNA TGCAGCGTTGCGGAGTCCGTCCCTCCCGAGCAGTACTTC. The chain uses TRBV29-1 and TRBJ2-7; D remains ambiguous. Germline V gene data show CDR1 as SQVTM and CDR2 as ANQGSEA. This CDR3 comprises 13 residues. Trimming left V 4 bases short and J 6 bases short, with 16 bases between.

The rearrangement joins TRBV5-1 to TRBJ1-1; no definite D call. The V end was cut by 0 bases, the J end by 6 bases, with 15 bases between. This CDR3 is built from 15 residues. The germline CDR1 and CDR2 sequences are SGHRS and YFSETQ. The CDR3: CASSLATGFPSEAFF. DNA of the CDR3: TGCGCCAGCAGCTTGGCTACGGGTTTTCCTTCTGAAGCTTTCTTT.

The chain is built from TRBV5-1 and TRBJ1-2; D ambiguous. Trimming removed 4 bases from V and 8 bases from J, with 12 bases in between. Looked up from germline, CDR1 is SGHRS and CDR2 is YFSETQ. The CDR3 length is 12 residues. The CDR3 nucleotides read TGCGCCAGCAGCCCGAATCAGCTCGGCTACACCTTC. Protein: CASSPNQLGYTF.

This chain links TRBV7-2 with TRBJ2-7; D perhaps matches TRBD1 (6 bases). Germline assignment: CDR1 SGHTA and CDR2 FQGNSA. V was cut by 5 bases and J by 2 bases, with 19 bases left in between. The CDR3 consists of 16 residues. This chain's CDR3 is CASSPRGSGLPYEQYF. CDR3 nucleotides: TGTGCCAGCAGCCCCAGGGGTTCGGGGTTGCCCTACGAGCAGTACTTC.

This chain links TRBV28 with TRBJ2-5; D gene unclear. This CDR3 region has 15 residues. CDR1 is MDHEN, CDR2 SYDVKM, per germline. V was pared by 6 bases and J by 0 bases, with 14 bases between. The CDR3 sequence: CASSTLDWYQETQYF. The CDR3, as DNA: TGTGCCAGCAGCACCCTCGACTGGTACCAAGAGACCCAGTACTTC.

This chain joins TRBV7-3 and TRBJ2-7, with 9 bases aligning to TRBD2. CDR3 length: 16 amino acids. J gave up 0 bases and V 3 bases, and 6 bases lay outside the gene matches. Germline CDR1 SGHTA, CDR2 FQGTGA. The CDR3 region is CASSFSGGASSYEQYF. In DNA, the CDR3 is TGTGCCAGCAGCTTTAGCGGGGGTGCTTCCTCCTACGAGCAGTACTTC.

V usage is TRBV9 and J usage is TRBJ2-3; maybe TRBD1 (6 bases). V was cut by 0 bases and J by 0 bases, with 17 bases left in between. The CDR3 loop spans 18 amino acids. Germline assignment: CDR1 SGDLS and CDR2 YYNGEE. This CDR3 is CASSVERGTTPSTDTQYF. As DNA, the CDR3 is TGTGCCAGCAGCGTAGAGAGGGGGACAACCCCAAGCACAGATACGCAGTATTTT.

V gene TRBV10-1 combines with J gene TRBJ2-5; TRBD2 might be the D (5 bases). Germline V lookup: CDR1 WNHNN, CDR2 SYGVQD (reference sequence). Trimming pared 6 bases from V and 4 bases from J, leaving 15 bases between. The CDR3 sequence is 14 residues long. CDR3 loop: CASSAGVGGETQYF. The DNA for the CDR3 is TGCGCCAGCAGCGCCGGGGTTGGCGGAGAGACCCAGTACTTC.

This chain uses TRBV7-8 with TRBJ2-7, with 7 bases lining up with TRBD1. The germline V gene encodes CDR1 SGHVS and CDR2 FQNEAQ. The CDR3 sequence is 16 residues long. V dropped 0 bases and J dropped 0; count of bases not matched to a gene: 5. CDR3 residues: CASSLAGTVSSYEQYF. DNA of the CDR3: TGTGCCAGCAGCTTAGCTGGGACAGTGAGCTCCTACGAGCAGTACTTC.

V gene TRBV28 combines with J gene TRBJ1-1; 7 bases align to TRBD1. The trim removed 5 bases at V and 2 bases at J, leaving 11 bases unmatched. The length of the CDR3 is 16 residues. Germline values: CDR1 MDHEN, CDR2 SYDVKM. CDR3 in amino acids: CASSKRIRQGNTEAFF. CDR3 nucleotide sequence: TGTGCCAGCAGTAAAAGGATTCGACAGGGCAACACTGAAGCTTTCTTT.

A note on this clone: The sample contains more than one DNA sequence encoding this CDR3. CDR3 nucleotides: TGTGCCAGCAGCTTAGATACGAACACCGGGGAGCTGTTTTTT. This codes for CASSLDTNTGELFF. V usage is TRBV7-9 and J usage is TRBJ2-2; D ambiguous. The CDR3 extends over 14 amino acids. Trimming left V 1 base short and J 0 bases short, with 3 bases between. From germline, CDR1 is SEHNR and CDR2 FQNEAQ (reference sequence).